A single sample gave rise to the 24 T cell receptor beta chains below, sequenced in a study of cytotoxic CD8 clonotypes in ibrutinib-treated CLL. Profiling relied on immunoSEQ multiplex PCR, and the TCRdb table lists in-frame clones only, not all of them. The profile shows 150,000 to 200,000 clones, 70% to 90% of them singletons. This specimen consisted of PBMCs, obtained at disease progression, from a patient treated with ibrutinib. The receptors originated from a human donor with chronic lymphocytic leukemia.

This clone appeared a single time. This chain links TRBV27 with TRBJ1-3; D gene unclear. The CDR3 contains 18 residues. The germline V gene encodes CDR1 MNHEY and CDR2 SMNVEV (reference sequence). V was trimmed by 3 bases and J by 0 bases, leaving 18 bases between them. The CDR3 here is CASSLAGGRPDSGNTIYF. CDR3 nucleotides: TGTGCCAGCAGTTTGGCGGGAGGCCGTCCGGACTCTGGAAACACCATATATTTT.

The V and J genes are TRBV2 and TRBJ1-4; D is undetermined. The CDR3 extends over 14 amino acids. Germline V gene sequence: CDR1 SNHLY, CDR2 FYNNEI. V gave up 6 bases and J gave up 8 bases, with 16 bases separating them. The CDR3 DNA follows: TGTGCCAGCAGGGAGGGCCAGCCCGGCGAAAAACTGTTTTTT. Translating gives CASREGQPGEKLFF.

Here the CDR3 DNA reads TGTGCCAGCAGCCAAGATCCTAGCGGGGATAGCACAGATACGCAGTATTTT. This encodes CASSQDPSGDSTDTQYF. The J gene is TRBJ2-3, the V gene TRBV4-2; 9 positions agree with TRBD2. Germline lookup yields CDR1 LGHNA and CDR2 YNFKEQ. The CDR3 is 17 residues long. V dropped 0 bases and J dropped 0; count of bases not matched to a gene: 4.

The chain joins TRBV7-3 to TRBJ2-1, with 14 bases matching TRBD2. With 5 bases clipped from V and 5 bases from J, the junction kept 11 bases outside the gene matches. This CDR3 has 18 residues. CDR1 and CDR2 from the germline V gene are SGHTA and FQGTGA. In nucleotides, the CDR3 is TGTGCCAGCAGCCCCGGGACTAGCGGGAGAAGTCGCGACAATGAGCAGTTCTTC. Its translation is CASSPGTSGRSRDNEQFF. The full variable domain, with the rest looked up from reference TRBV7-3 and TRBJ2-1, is GAGVSQTPSNKVTEKGKYVELRCDPISGHTALYWYRQSLGQGPEFLIYFQGTGAADDSGLPNDRFFAVRPEGSVSTLKIQRTERGDSAVYLCASSPGTSGRSRDNEQFFGPGTRLTVL.

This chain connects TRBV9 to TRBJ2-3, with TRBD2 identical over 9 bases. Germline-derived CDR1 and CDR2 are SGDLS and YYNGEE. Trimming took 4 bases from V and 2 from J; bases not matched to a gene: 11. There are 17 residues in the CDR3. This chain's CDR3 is CASSPAHSGSPTDTQYF. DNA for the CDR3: TGTGCCAGCAGCCCCGCCCATAGCGGGAGTCCCACAGATACGCAGTATTTT.

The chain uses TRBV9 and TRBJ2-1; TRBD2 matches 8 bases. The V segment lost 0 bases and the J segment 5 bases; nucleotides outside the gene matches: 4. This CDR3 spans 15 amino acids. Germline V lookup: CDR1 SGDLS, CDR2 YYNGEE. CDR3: CASSVESSGHNEQFF. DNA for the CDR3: TGTGCCAGCAGCGTAGAGTCTAGCGGGCACAATGAGCAGTTCTTC.

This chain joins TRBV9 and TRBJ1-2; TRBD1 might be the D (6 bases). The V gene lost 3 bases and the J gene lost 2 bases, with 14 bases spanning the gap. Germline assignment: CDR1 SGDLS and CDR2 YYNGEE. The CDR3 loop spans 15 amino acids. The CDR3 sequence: CASSGGTGTNYGYTF. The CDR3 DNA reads TGTGCCAGCAGCGGGGGAACAGGGACAAACTATGGCTACACCTTC. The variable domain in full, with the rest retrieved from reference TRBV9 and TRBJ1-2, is DSGVTQTPKHLITATGQRVTLRCSPRSGDLSVYWYQQSLDQGLQFLIQYYNGEERAKGNILERFSAQQFPDLHSELNLSSLELGDSALYFCASSGGTGTNYGYTFGSGTRLTVV.

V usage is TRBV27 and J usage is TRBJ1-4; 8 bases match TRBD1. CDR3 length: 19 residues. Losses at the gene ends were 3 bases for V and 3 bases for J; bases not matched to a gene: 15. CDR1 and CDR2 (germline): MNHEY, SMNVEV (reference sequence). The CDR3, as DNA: TGTGCCAGCAGTTTGGACAGGGAGATCAGATTGGGGGCTAATGAAAAACTGTTTTTT. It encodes CASSLDREIRLGANEKLFF.

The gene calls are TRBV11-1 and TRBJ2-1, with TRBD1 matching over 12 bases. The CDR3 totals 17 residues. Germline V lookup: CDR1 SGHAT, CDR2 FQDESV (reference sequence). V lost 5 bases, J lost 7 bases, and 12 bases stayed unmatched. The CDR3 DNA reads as TGTGCCAGCAGCCCCCGGGAGGGACAGGGGGCAGGAAATGAGCAGTTCTTC. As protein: CASSPREGQGAGNEQFF.

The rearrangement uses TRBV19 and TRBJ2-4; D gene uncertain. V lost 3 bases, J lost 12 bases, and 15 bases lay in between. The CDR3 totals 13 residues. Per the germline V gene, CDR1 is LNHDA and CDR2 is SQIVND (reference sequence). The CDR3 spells CASSIELDSDQYF. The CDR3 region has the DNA TGTGCCAGTAGTATTGAGCTTGATTCGGATCAGTACTTC. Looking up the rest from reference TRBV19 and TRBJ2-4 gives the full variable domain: DGGITQSPKYLFRKEGQNVTLSCEQNLNHDAMYWYRQDPGQGLRLIYYSQIVNDFQKGDIAEGYSVSREKKESFPLTVTSAQKNPTAFYLCASSIELDSDQYFGAGTRLSVL.

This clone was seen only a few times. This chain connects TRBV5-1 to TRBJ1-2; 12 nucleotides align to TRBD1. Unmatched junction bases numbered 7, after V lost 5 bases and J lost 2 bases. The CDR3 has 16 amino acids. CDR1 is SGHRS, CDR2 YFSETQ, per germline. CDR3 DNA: TGCGCCAGCAGTTACGGCGGGACAGGGGGCAACTATGGCTACACCTTC. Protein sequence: CASSYGGTGGNYGYTF.

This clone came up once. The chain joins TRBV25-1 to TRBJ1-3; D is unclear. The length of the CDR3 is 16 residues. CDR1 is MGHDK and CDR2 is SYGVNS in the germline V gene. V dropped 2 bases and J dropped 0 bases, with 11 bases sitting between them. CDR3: CASSEHTWSSGNTIYF. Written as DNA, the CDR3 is TGTGCCAGCAGTGAACACACATGGAGCTCTGGAAACACCATATATTTT. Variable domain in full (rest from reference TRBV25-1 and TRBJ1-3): EADIYQTPRYLVIGTGKKITLECSQTMGHDKMYWYQQDPGMELHLIHYSYGVNSTEKGDLSSESTVSRIRTEHFPLTLESARPSHTSQYLCASSEHTWSSGNTIYFGEGSWLTVV.

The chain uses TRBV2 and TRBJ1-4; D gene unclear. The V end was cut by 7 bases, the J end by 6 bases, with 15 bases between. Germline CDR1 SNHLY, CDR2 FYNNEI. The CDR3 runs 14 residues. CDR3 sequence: CASIHDTSDEKLFF. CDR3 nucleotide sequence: TGTGCCAGCATTCATGACACTTCTGATGAAAAACTGTTTTTT.

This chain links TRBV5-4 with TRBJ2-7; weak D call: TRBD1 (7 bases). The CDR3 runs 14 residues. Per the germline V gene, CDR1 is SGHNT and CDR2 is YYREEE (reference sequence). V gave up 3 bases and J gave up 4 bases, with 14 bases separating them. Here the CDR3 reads CASSSRQGGYEQYF. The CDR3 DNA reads TGTGCCAGCAGCTCCCGACAGGGAGGATACGAGCAGTACTTC.

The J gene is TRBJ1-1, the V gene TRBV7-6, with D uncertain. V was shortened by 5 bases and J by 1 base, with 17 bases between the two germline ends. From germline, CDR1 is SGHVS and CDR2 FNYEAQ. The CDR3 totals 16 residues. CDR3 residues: CASSPRGTQGNTEAFF. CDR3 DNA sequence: TGTGCCAGCAGCCCCCGGGGAACCCAAGGGAACACTGAAGCTTTCTTT.

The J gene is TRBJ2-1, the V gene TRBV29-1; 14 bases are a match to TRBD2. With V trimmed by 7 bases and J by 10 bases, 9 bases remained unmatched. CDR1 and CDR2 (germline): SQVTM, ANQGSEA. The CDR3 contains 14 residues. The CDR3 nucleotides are TGCAGCGCCTCGGGACTAGCGGGAGTAGGGGAGCAGTTCTTC. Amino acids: CSASGLAGVGEQFF.

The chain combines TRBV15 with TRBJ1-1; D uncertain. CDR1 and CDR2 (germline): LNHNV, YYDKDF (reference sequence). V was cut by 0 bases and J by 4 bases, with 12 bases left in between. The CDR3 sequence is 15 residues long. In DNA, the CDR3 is TGTGCCACCAGCAGAGATCTTGGGGAGGTCACTGAAGCTTTCTTT. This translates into CATSRDLGEVTEAFF.

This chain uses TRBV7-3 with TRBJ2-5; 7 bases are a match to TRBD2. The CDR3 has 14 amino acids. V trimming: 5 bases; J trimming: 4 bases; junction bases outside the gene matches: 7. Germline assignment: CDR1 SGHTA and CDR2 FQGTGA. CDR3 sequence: CASSASGVGETQYF. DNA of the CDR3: TGTGCCAGCAGCGCGAGCGGGGTGGGAGAGACCCAGTACTTC.

As DNA, the CDR3 is TGTGCCAGCAGCTTAGTAGGGACAGGAAATCAGCCCCAGCATTTT. This gives the protein CASSLVGTGNQPQHF. J is TRBJ1-5 and V is TRBV7-2; 8 nucleotides match TRBD1. The germline V gene encodes CDR1 SGHTA and CDR2 FQGNSA. With 1 base clipped from V and 4 bases from J, the junction kept 3 bases outside the gene matches. The CDR3 spans 15 residues.

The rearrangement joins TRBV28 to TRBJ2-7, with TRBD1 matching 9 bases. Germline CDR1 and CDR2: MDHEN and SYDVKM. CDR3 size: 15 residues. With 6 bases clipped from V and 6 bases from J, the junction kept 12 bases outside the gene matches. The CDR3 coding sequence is TGTGCCAGCAGGGGACCGGGACAGGGAACGCGCGAGCAGTACTTC. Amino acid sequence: CASRGPGQGTREQYF.

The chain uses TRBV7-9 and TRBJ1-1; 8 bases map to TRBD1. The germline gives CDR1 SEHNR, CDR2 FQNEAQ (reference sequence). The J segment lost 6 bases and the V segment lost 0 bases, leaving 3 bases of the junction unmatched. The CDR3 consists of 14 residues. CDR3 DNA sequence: TGTGCCAGCAGCTTAGCCTCGACAGGGGCTGAAGCTTTCTTT. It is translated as CASSLASTGAEAFF.

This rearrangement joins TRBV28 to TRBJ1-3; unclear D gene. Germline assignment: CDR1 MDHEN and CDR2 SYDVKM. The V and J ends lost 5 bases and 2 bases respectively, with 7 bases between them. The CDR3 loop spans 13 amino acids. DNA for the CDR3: TGTGCCAGCAGTATGTTAACTGGAAACACCATATATTTT. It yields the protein CASSMLTGNTIYF.

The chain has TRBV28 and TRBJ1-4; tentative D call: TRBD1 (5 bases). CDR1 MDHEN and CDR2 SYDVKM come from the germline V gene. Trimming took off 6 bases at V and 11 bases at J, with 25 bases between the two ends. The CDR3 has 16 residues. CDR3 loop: CASRGSGGLRFAKLFF. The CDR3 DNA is TGTGCCAGCAGGGGTAGTGGGGGACTGCGGTTTGCGAAACTGTTTTTT.

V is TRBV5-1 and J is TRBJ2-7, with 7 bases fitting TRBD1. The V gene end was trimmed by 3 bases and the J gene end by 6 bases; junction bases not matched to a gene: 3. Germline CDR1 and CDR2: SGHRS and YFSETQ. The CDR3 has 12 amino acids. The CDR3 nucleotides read TGCGCCAGCAGCTCGACAGGGAGCGAGCAGTACTTC. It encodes CASSSTGSEQYF.